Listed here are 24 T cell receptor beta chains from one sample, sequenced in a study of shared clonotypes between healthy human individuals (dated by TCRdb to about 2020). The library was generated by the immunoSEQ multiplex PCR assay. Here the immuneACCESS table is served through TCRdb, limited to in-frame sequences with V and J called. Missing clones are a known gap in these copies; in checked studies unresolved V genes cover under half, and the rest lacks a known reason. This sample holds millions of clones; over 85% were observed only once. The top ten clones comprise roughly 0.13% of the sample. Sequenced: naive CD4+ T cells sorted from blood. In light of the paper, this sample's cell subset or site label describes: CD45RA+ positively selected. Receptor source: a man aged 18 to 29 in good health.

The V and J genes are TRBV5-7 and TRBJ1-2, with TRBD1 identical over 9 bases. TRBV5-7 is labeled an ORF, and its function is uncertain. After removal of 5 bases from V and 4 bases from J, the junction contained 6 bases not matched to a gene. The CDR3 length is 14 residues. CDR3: CASRRPGQGYGYTF. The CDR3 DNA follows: TGTGCCAGCAGGCGGCCGGGACAGGGCTATGGCTACACCTTC.

The CDR3 DNA is TGTGCCAGCAGCGTAGACCAGGGGTTAGGGACTGAAGCTTTCTTT. Amino acids: CASSVDQGLGTEAFF. The chain carries TRBV9 and TRBJ1-1; maybe TRBD1 (6 bases). The germline gives CDR1 SGDLS, CDR2 YYNGEE. The CDR3 consists of 15 residues. V was shortened by 0 bases and J by 5 bases, with 14 bases between the two germline ends.

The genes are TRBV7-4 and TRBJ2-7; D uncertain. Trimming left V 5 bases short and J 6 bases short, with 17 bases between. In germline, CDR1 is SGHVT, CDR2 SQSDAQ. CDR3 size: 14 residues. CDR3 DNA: TGTGCCAGCAGCGCGCAGTTTTGTGGGTGCGAGCAGTACTTC. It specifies CASSAQFCGCEQYF. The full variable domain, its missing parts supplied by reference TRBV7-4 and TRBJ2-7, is GAGVSQSPRYKVAKRGRDVALRCDSISGHVTLYWYRQTLGQGSEVLTYSQSDAQRDKSGRPSGRFSAERPERSVSTLKIQRTEQGDSAVYLCASSAQFCGCEQYFGPGTRLTVT.

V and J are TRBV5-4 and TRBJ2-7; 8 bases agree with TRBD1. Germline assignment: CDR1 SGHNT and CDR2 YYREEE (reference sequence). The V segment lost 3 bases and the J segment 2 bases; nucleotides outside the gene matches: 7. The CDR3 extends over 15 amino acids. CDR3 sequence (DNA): TGTGCCAGCAGCTCGACAGGGGCACAGGCCTACGAGCAGTACTTC. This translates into CASSSTGAQAYEQYF.

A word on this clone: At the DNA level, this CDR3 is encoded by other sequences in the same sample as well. CDR3 loop: CASSLAEGQPQHF. DNA for the CDR3: TGCGCCAGCAGCTTGGCGGAGGGTCAGCCCCAGCATTTT. The gene calls are TRBV5-1 and TRBJ1-5; D uncertain. V gave up 0 bases and J gave up 6 bases, with 7 bases separating them. CDR1 and CDR2 from the germline V gene are SGHRS and YFSETQ. This CDR3 has 13 amino acids.

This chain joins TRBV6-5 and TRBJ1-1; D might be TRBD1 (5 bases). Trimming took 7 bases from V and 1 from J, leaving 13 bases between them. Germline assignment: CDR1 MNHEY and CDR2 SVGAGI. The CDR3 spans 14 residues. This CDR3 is CASKKTGTNTEAFF. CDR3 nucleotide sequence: TGTGCCAGCAAAAAAACCGGGACGAACACTGAAGCTTTCTTT.

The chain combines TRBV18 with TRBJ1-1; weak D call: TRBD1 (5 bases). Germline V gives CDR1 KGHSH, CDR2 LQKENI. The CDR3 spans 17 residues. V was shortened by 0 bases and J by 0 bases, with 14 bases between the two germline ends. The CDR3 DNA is TGTGCCAGCTCACCACCCTCCCTCGGGGGGATGAACACTGAAGCTTTCTTT. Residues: CASSPPSLGGMNTEAFF.

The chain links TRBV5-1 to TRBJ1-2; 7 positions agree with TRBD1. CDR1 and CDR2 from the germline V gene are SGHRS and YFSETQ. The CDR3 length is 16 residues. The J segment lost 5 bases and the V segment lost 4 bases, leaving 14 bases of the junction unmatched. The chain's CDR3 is CASSTGTAVEGYGYTF. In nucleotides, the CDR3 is TGCGCCAGCAGCACCGGGACAGCGGTTGAGGGGTATGGCTACACCTTC.

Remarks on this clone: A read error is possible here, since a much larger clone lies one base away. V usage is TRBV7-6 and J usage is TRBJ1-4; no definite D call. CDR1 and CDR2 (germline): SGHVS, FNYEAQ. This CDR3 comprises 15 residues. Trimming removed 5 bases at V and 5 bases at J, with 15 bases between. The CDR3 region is CASSQDYRRNEKLFF. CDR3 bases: TGTGCCAGCAGCCAAGATTACCGTAGAAATGAAAAACTGTTTTTT.

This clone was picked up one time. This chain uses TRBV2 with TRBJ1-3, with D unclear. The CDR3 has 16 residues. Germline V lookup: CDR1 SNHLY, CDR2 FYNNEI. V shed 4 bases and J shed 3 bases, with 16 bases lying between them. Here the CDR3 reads CASSVRALAIGNTIYF. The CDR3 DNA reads TGTGCCAGCAGTGTTAGGGCCCTCGCTATTGGAAACACCATATATTTT.

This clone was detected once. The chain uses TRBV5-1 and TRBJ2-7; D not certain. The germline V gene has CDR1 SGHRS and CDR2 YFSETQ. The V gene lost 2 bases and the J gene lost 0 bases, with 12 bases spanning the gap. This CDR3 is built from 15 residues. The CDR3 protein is CASSFLGVTSYEQYF. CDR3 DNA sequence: TGCGCCAGCAGCTTCCTGGGTGTCACCTCCTACGAGCAGTACTTC.

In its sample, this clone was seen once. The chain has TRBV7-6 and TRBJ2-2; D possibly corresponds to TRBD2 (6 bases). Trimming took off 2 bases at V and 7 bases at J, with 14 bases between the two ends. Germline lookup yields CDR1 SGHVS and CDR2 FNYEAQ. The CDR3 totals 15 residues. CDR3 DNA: TGTGCCAGCAGCTTATCTGCAGGGACTGGCGGGGAGCTGTTTTTT. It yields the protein CASSLSAGTGGELFF.

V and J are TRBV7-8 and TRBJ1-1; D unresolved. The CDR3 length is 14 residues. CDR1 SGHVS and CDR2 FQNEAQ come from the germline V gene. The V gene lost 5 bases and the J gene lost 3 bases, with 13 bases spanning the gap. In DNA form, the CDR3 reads TGTGCCAGCAGCCCCGAGACCCCGCACACTGAAGCTTTCTTT. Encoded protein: CASSPETPHTEAFF. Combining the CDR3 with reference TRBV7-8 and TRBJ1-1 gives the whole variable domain GAGVSQSPRYKVAKRGQDVALRCDPISGHVSLFWYQQALGQGPEFLTYFQNEAQLDKSGLPSDRFFAERPEGSVSTLKIQRTQQEDSAVYLCASSPETPHTEAFFGQGTRLTVV.

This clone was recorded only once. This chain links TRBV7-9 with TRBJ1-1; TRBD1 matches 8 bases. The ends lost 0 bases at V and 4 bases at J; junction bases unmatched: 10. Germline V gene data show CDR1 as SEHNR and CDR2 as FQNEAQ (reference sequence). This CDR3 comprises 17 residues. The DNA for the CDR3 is TGTGCCAGCAGCTTAGCGTTCGGACAGGGTTTGTTCACTGAAGCTTTCTTT. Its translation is CASSLAFGQGLFTEAFF.

DNA for the CDR3: TGCGCCAGCAGCCGAGACAGACAGGGCACAGATACGCAGTATTTT. Protein product: CASSRDRQGTDTQYF. The gene calls are TRBV4-1 and TRBJ2-3; TRBD1 might be the D (6 bases). The CDR3 contains 15 residues. Trimming took 4 bases from V and 1 from J, leaving 12 bases between them. Germline V gene data show CDR1 as MGHRA and CDR2 as YSYEKL.

The CDR3 spells CASSSHGAGGYTF. The CDR3 DNA reads as TGTGCCAGCAGCTCCCACGGGGCGGGCGGCTACACCTTC. V gene TRBV9 combines with J gene TRBJ1-2, with a possible D match to TRBD1 (5 bases). CDR3 length equals 13 residues. The germline gives CDR1 SGDLS, CDR2 YYNGEE. V was shortened by 4 bases and J by 8 bases, with 15 bases between the two germline ends.

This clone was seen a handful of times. The CDR3 DNA reads as TGTGCCAGCAGTTTATACCCAGGGCAGGCCTACACCTTC. Protein product: CASSLYPGQAYTF. The chain uses TRBV28 and TRBJ1-2, with D possibly matching TRBD1 (5 bases). From germline, CDR1 is MDHEN and CDR2 SYDVKM. The CDR3 runs 13 residues. V was clipped by 1 base and J by 10 bases, with 13 bases between them.

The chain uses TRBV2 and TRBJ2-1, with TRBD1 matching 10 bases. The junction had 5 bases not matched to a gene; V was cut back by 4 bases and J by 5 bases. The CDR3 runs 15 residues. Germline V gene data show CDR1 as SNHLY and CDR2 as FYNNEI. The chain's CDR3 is CASSVTGGTNNEQFF. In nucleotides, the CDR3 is TGTGCCAGCAGTGTGACAGGGGGCACCAACAATGAGCAGTTCTTC.

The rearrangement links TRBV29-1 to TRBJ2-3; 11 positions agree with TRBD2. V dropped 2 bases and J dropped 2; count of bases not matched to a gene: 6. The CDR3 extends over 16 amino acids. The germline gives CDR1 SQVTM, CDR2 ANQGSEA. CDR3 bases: TGCAGCGTTGAACTTCCTAGCGGGGGGCCCACAGATACGCAGTATTTT. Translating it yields CSVELPSGGPTDTQYF.

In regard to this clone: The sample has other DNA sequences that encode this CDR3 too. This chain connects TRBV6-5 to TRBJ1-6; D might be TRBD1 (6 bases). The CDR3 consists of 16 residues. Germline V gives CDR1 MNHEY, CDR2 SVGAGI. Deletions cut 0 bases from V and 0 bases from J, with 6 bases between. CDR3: CASSYSGGSYNSPLHF. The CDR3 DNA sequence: TGTGCCAGCAGTTACTCAGGGGGCTCCTATAATTCACCCCTCCACTTT.

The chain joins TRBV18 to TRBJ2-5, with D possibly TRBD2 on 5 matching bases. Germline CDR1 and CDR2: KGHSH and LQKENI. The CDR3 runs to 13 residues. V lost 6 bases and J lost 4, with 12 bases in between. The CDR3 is CASSERLRETQYF. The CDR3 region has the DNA TGTGCCAGCTCGGAGCGACTACGAGAGACCCAGTACTTC. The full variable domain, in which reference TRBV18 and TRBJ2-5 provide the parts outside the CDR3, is NAGVMQNPRHLVRRRGQEARLRCSPMKGHSHVYWYRQLPEEGLKFMVYLQKENIIDESGMPKERFSAEFPKEGPSILRIQQVVRGDSAAYFCASSERLRETQYFGPGTRLLVL.

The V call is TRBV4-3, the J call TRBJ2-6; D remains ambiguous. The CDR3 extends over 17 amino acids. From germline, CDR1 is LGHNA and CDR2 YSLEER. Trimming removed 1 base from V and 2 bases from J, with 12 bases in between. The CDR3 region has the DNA TGCGCCAGCAGCCAAGGAAAAATACGGGCTGGGGCCAACGTCCTGACTTTC. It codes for CASSQGKIRAGANVLTF.

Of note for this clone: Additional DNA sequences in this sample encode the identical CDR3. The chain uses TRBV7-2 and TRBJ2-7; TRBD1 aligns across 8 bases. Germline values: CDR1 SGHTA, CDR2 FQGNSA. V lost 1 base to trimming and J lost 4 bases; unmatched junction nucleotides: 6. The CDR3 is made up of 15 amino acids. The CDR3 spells CASSLGQGALYEQYF. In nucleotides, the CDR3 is TGTGCCAGCAGCTTAGGTCAGGGGGCCTTATACGAGCAGTACTTC.

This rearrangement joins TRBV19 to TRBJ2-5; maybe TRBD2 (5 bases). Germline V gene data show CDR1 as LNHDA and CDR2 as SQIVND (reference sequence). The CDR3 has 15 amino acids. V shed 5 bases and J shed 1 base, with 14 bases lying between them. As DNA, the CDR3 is TGTGCCAGTAGTTCCACGGGGTCAGCCCAAGAGACCCAGTACTTC. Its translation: CASSSTGSAQETQYF.